This T cell receptor (beta chain) was captured by sequencing in a study of persistence of HIV-infected CD4 T cells. The overall study: Donors were ART-treated; their CMV- and Gag-responding CD4+ T cells were isolated. Blood samples, up to roughly 200 mL, came from multiple time points, except a couple of leukapheresis donors sampled once.

The immunoSEQ assay was version 4, run in survey mode. TCRdb's copy holds only in-frame clones and misses some; the assay was immunoSEQ multiplex PCR. The sample records about 41,000 clones, about four fifths being singletons. Germline V CDR1 and CDR2: LGHDT, YNNKEL (reference sequence). CDR3 length equals 16 residues. Trimming took off 0 bases at V and 4 bases at J, with 13 bases between the two ends. General study results and limits: Degenerate expanded CDR3beta sequences were enriched among CMV- and Gag-responding cells.

Worth noting for this clone: Antigen specificity is unknown.

An overlapping HIV-1 Gag peptide pool stimulated these cells at 0.95 to 1 ug/peptide/mL. Memory cells lacking CD40L and CD69 with high CD45RO were sorted. Donors had CD4+ T cell counts above 400 cells/uL and were CMV-seropositive. V usage is TRBV3-1 (or the pseudogene TRBV3-2) and J usage is TRBJ1-3; tentative D call: TRBD1 (5 bases). Sequences were derived from CD4+ T cells sorted from PBMCs after approximately 20-hour stimulation, sampled from a patient who received antiretroviral therapy. The clonotype was recovered from an adult man with HIV who was CMV-seropositive. This CDR3 reads CASSQDPVGAGNTIYF. For the CDR3, the DNA is TGTGCCAGCAGCCAAGATCCGGTAGGGGCCGGAAACACCATATATTTT.